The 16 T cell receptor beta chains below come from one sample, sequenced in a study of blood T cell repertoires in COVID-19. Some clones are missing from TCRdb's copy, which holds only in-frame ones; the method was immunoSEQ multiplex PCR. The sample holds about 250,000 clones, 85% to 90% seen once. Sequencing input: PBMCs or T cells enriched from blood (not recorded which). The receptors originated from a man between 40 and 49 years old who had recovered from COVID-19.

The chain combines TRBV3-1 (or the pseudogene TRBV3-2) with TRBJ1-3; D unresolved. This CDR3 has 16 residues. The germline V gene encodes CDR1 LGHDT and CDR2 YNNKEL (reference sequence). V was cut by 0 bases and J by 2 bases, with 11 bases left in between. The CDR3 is CASSQDVRRTGNTIYF. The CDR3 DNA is TGTGCCAGCAGCCAAGATGTGCGGAGAACTGGAAACACCATATATTTT.

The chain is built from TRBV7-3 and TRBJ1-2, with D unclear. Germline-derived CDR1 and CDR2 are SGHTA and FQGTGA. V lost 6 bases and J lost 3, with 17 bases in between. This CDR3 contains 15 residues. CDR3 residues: CASSKRAPGDYGYTF. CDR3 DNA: TGTGCCAGCAGTAAAAGGGCCCCCGGGGACTATGGCTACACCTTC.

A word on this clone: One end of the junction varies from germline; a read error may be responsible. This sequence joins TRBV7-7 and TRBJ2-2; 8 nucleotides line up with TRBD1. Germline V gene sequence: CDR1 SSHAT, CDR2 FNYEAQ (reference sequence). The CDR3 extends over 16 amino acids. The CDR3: CASSLGRGLDTGELFF. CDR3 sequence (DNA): TGTGCTAGCAGCTTAGGCAGGGGGCTCGATACCGGGGAGCTGTTTTTT.

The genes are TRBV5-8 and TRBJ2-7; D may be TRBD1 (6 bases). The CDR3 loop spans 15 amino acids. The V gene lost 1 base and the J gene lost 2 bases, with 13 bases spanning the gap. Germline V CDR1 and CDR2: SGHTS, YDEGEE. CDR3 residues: CASSLRAGEAYEQYF. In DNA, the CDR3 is TGTGCCAGCAGCTTGAGGGCAGGGGAAGCCTACGAGCAGTACTTC.

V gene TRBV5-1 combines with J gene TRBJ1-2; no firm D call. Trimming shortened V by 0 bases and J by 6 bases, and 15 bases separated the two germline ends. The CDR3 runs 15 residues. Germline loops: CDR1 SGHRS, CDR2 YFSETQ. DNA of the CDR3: TGCGCCAGCAGCTTGGTTCGGCCAGACACCGATGGCTACACCTTC. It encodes CASSLVRPDTDGYTF.

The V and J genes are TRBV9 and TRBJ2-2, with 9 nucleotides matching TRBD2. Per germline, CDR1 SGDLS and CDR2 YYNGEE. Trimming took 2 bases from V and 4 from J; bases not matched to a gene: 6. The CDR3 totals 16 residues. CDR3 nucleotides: TGTGCCAGCAGCGTCTCTAGCGGGGCCGCCACCGGGGAGCTGTTTTTT. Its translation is CASSVSSGAATGELFF.

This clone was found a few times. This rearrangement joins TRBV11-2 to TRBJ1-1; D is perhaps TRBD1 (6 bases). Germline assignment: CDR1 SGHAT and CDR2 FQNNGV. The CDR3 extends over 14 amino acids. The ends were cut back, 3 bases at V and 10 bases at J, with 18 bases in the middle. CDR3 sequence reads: CASSFAGEMLGAFF. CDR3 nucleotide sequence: TGTGCCAGCAGCTTTGCAGGGGAGATGCTGGGAGCTTTCTTT.

The CDR3 DNA follows: TGTGCCAGTAGTAGGGACAGGGTGAACACTGAAGCTTTCTTT. Protein sequence: CASSRDRVNTEAFF. The rearrangement joins TRBV19 to TRBJ1-1; 9 bases fit TRBD1. J was trimmed by 0 bases and V by 4 bases; bases with no gene match: 0. Germline V CDR1 and CDR2: LNHDA, SQIVND (reference sequence). The CDR3 totals 14 residues.

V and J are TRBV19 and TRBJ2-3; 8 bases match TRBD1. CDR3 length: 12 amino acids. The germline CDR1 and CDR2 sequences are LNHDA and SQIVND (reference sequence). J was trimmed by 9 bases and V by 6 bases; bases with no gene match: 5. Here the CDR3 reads CASSPDRGTQYF. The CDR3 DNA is TGTGCCAGTAGCCCCGACAGGGGAACGCAGTATTTT.

In DNA form, the CDR3 reads TGTGCCAGCAGTAGGGGAGGGCGGGTAGGGTTTGTAAATGAGCAGTTCTTC. Its translation is CASSRGGRVGFVNEQFF. The genes are TRBV27 and TRBJ2-1; 7 bases are a match to TRBD2. The CDR3 has 17 amino acids. With V trimmed by 5 bases and J by 7 bases, 17 bases remained unmatched. Germline lookup yields CDR1 MNHEY and CDR2 SMNVEV (reference sequence).

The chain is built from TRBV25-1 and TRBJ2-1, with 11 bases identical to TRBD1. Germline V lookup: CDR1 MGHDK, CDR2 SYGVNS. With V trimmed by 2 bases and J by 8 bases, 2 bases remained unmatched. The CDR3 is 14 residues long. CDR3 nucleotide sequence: TGTGCCAGCAGTGAAGGACAGGGGGCCTATGAGCAGTTCTTC. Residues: CASSEGQGAYEQFF.

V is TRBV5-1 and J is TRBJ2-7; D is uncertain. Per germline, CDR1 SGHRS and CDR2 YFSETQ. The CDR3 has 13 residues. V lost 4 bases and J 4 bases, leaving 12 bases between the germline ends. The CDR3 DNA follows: TGCGCCAGCAGCCTTACTGGCGGTTACGAGCAGTACTTC. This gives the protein CASSLTGGYEQYF.

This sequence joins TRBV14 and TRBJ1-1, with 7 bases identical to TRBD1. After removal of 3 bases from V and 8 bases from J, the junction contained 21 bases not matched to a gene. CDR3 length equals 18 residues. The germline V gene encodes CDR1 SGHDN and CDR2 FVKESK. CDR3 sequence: CASSHVSDRDSHTAEAFF. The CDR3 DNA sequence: TGTGCCAGCAGCCATGTCAGTGATAGGGACAGTCACACAGCCGAAGCTTTCTTT.

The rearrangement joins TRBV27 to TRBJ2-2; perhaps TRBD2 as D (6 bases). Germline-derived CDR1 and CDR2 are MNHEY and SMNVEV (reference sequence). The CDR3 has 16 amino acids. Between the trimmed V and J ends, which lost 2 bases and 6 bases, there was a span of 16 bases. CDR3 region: CASSLTGGGWPGELFF. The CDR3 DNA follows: TGTGCCAGCAGTTTAACCGGGGGTGGTTGGCCCGGGGAGCTGTTTTTT.

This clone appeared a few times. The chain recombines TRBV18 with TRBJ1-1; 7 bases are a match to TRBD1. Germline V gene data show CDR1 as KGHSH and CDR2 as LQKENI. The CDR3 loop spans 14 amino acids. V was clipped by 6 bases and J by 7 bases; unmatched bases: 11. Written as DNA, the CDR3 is TGTGCCAGCTCCCCGCCTGACAGGGACCTTGAAGCTTTCTTT. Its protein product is CASSPPDRDLEAFF.

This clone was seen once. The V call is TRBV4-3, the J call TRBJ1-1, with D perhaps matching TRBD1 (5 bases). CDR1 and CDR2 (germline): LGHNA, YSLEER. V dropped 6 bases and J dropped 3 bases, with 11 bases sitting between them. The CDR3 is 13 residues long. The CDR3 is CASRFTGDTEAFF. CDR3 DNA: TGCGCCAGCAGATTTACAGGAGACACTGAAGCTTTCTTT.